This T cell receptor beta chain was observed in a study of response to subunit inactivated influenza vaccine. The study, taken as a whole, reports: The authors suggested that every seasonal influenza vaccination recruits few new T cells.

TCRdb re-called the RT-PCR reads through MiXCR, storing one row per CDR3 protein. Among roughly 700,000 distinct CDR3 sequences, around 13% were seen once, and the ten largest hold around 7.3%. Turning to this clonotype: Its antigen is not identified.

The CDR3 is 13 amino acids. V lost 6 bases to trimming and J lost 5 bases, with 13 bases between them. Germline CDR1 reads MNHNS; CDR2 reads SASEGT. This TCR was recovered from a man between 50 and 59 years old who received an inactivated influenza vaccine. The chain uses TRBV6-1 and TRBJ2-5, with a weak D call TRBD2 (5 bases). The sample was PBMCs from blood, taken 14 to 15 days before vaccination. The CDR3, as DNA: TGTGCCAGCAGGAGGGTCTTCCTCGAGACCCAGTACTTC. Encoded protein: CASRRVFLETQYF.